This T cell receptor beta chain appears in the sequencing data of a study of shared T cell receptors in the human thymus. Generated by immunoSEQ multiplex PCR, the TCRdb table keeps only in-frame clones and is missing some. The sample records about 660,000 clones, around 87% being singletons. Germline assignment: CDR1 LGHNA and CDR2 YSLEER. Trimming left V 1 base short and J 6 bases short, with 10 bases between. The CDR3 runs to 13 residues. These data were likewise used in another study, on human thymus T cells. This second study says: Thymus pieces cut out during corrective heart surgery were the tissue that was used. Thymic and blood repertoires seemed to show skewed V and J gene use.

The sequence came from a boy under three years old with a congenital heart defect. The sample consisted of thymocytes. This chain connects TRBV4-3 to TRBJ2-7, with a weak D call TRBD1 (6 bases). CDR3 in DNA: TGCGCCAGCAGCCAAGGTACAGGGCTCGAGCAGTACTTC. It is translated as CASSQGTGLEQYF.